This TCR beta chain was observed in a study of T cells in Graves' hyperthyroidism and ophthalmopathy. Study-level background: It was at initial diagnosis, before any treatment, that peripheral blood was collected. Findings and caveats of the study: Ophthalmopathy was identified by the model a median approximately 6.4 months ahead of onset.

This clonotype was seen ten or more times. Its matching antigen is unknown. RNA transcripts gave rise to amplified TCR beta CDR3 regions. An initial round of RT-PCR targeting the TCR CDR3 relied on the HTBI primer set. MiXCR was run by TCRdb on the multiplex PCR reads, yielding one entry per CDR3 protein. The sample records under 450,000 distinct CDR3 sequences, around a sixth being singletons. In germline, CDR1 is MDHEN, CDR2 SYDVKM. V lost 10 bases and J 1 base, leaving 14 bases between the germline ends. The CDR3 runs to 13 residues. Hyperthyroidism in the patients, aged 18 to 65, was newly diagnosed and under 2 months in duration.

This receptor was obtained from a woman between 18 and 30 years old with Graves' hyperthyroidism. The rearrangement links TRBV28 to TRBJ2-7; no firm D call. The sample comprised blood. The CDR3 region has the DNA TGTGCCACGTCTTACGGTAGTTCCTACGAGCAGTACTTC. Translating it yields CATSYGSSYEQYF.